This T cell receptor beta chain was obtained from a study of shared clonotypes between healthy human individuals. General study results and limits: As a rule, naive subsets had a larger estimated richness than memory subsets. Sampling was confined to blood; repertoires within tissues likely differ.

Genomic DNA per cell subset filled all wells of several immunoSEQ plates. The repertoire was sequenced with immunoSEQ multiplex PCR; TCRdb's copy has only in-frame clones and lacks some. The sample contains about 2.2 million clones, about 92% of which appear only once. Comments on this clone: What it binds is not known. Other DNA sequences within the sample encode an identical CDR3.

Terminally differentiated effector memory CD45RA+ cells were excluded by CCR7 positive selection of CD45RO-negative cells. Trimming took 3 bases from V and 0 from J, leaving 11 bases between them. The length of the CDR3 is 15 residues. Germline-derived CDR1 and CDR2 are MNHEY and SMNVEV (reference sequence). This receptor was identified in a man younger than 30 in good health. Some clones in this sample may be carry-over from other donors' samples. This chain connects TRBV27 to TRBJ1-1; no definite D call. The sequenced sample was naive CD8+ T cells from PBMCs. CDR3 DNA sequence: TGTGCCAGCAGTTTGTCACGGAGCATGAACACTGAAGCTTTCTTT. It codes for CASSLSRSMNTEAFF.